This is a list of T cell receptor beta chains from one sample in a study of CD8 T cells in ankylosing spondylitis. TCRdb re-derived calls from the 5' RACE reads in MiXCR, one entry per CDR3 protein. The sample carries more than 650,000 distinct CDR3 sequences, around 11% recorded once. The sample consisted of blood, either unsorted or a sorted T cell fraction (not recorded which). Every receptor here comes from a male donor with ankylosing spondylitis. CDR3s include the opening cysteine and the closing phenylalanine or tryptophan. Each record gives: J gene, V gene, clone size, D gene, CDR3 DNA, CDR3 protein. A D gene is named only where the DNA matches it firmly. Not every row has a clone size; where given, it reads once, few, many or a size class.

j_call: TRBJ1-1; v_call: TRBV11-2; clone_size: .; d_call: .; cdr3_nt: TGTGCCAGCAGCGGAATCGGGTTCACTGAAGCTTTCTTT; cdr3_aa: CASSGIGFTEAFF
j_call: TRBJ2-2; v_call: TRBV5-1; clone_size: few; d_call: TRBD2; cdr3_nt: TGCGCCAGCAGCCCGGGACTAGCGGGGCCCACCGGGGAGCTGTTTTTT; cdr3_aa: CASSPGLAGPTGELFF
j_call: TRBJ1-3; v_call: TRBV11-2; clone_size: few; d_call: .; cdr3_nt: TGTGCCAGCAGCTTAGGATCGAAAGGAAACACCATATATTTT; cdr3_aa: CASSLGSKGNTIYF
j_call: TRBJ2-7; v_call: TRBV5-1; clone_size: .; d_call: TRBD2; cdr3_nt: TGCGCCAGCAGCTTGGCCGGGACTAGCGGAAGATTCGTCTACGAGCAGTACTTC; cdr3_aa: CASSLAGTSGRFVYEQYF
j_call: TRBJ1-6; v_call: TRBV4-2; clone_size: few; d_call: .; cdr3_nt: TGTGCCAGCAGCCAAGACTCGGATTCACCCCTCCACTTT; cdr3_aa: CASSQDSDSPLHF
j_call: TRBJ1-5; v_call: TRBV12-3/TRBV12-4; clone_size: few; d_call: .; cdr3_nt: TGTGCCAGCAGTTTAGGTGACGGGTGGGATCAGCCCCAGCATTTT; cdr3_aa: CASSLGDGWDQPQHF
j_call: TRBJ2-4; v_call: TRBV5-1; clone_size: many; d_call: .; cdr3_nt: TGCGCCAGCAGCTCTGCACGTATAATAGGAGACATTCAGTACTTC; cdr3_aa: CASSSARIIGDIQYF
j_call: TRBJ2-4; v_call: TRBV29-1; clone_size: many; d_call: .; cdr3_nt: TGCAGCGTTGTTTCCCTGGGGACCAAAAACATTCAGTACTTC; cdr3_aa: CSVVSLGTKNIQYF
j_call: TRBJ2-7; v_call: TRBV6-6; clone_size: few; d_call: TRBD1; cdr3_nt: TGTGCTTCCACAGGGGTTCTTTACGAGCAGTACTTC; cdr3_aa: CASTGVLYEQYF
j_call: TRBJ2-7; v_call: TRBV6-1; clone_size: few; d_call: .; cdr3_nt: TGTGCCAGCAGGTCCGGACAGCGCCCCTACGAGCAGTACTTC; cdr3_aa: CASRSGQRPYEQYF
j_call: TRBJ2-5; v_call: TRBV20-1; clone_size: .; d_call: .; cdr3_nt: TGCAGTGCTAGAACCCTTTATAGAGCAGAGACCCAGTACTTC; cdr3_aa: CSARTLYRAETQYF
j_call: TRBJ1-1; v_call: TRBV27; clone_size: .; d_call: .; cdr3_nt: TGTGCCAGCAGTATAAATTCAGGGCAGAACACTGAAGCTTTCTTT; cdr3_aa: CASSINSGQNTEAFF
j_call: TRBJ2-2; v_call: TRBV4-1; clone_size: few; d_call: TRBD2; cdr3_nt: TGCGCCAGCAGCCAAGGGATAGCGGGGGGTAGGGCCGGGGAGCTGTTTTTT; cdr3_aa: CASSQGIAGGRAGELFF
j_call: TRBJ2-3; v_call: TRBV12-3/TRBV12-4; clone_size: few; d_call: .; cdr3_nt: TGTGCCAGCAGTTTCGCGGGAAGGGCAGATACGCAGTATTTT; cdr3_aa: CASSFAGRADTQYF
j_call: TRBJ2-5; v_call: TRBV7-9; clone_size: .; d_call: TRBD2; cdr3_nt: TGTGCCAGCAGCTACCAAAGCGGGGAAGAGACCCAGTACTTC; cdr3_aa: CASSYQSGEETQYF
j_call: TRBJ2-2; v_call: TRBV6-1; clone_size: few; d_call: .; cdr3_nt: TGTCGTAGGGGCAGGGCCGACACCGGGGAGCTGTTTTTT; cdr3_aa: CRRGRADTGELFF
j_call: TRBJ2-3; v_call: TRBV29-1; clone_size: few; d_call: .; cdr3_nt: TGCAGCGTTGAACTCACACCGAGCACAGATACGCAGTATTTT; cdr3_aa: CSVELTPSTDTQYF
j_call: TRBJ1-1; v_call: TRBV20-1; clone_size: .; d_call: .; cdr3_nt: TGCAGTGCTAGAGATACGGGACACTCGAACACTGAAGCTTTCTTT; cdr3_aa: CSARDTGHSNTEAFF
j_call: TRBJ2-1; v_call: TRBV4-1; clone_size: .; d_call: .; cdr3_nt: TGCGCCAGCAGCCAAGAAGAAAGAGGGGTCAAGTTCTTC; cdr3_aa: CASSQEERGVKFF
j_call: TRBJ2-1; v_call: TRBV18; clone_size: few; d_call: TRBD2; cdr3_nt: TGTGCCAGCTCACCATCCCTAGCGGGGAAGGGCGATGAGCAGTTCTTC; cdr3_aa: CASSPSLAGKGDEQFF
j_call: TRBJ1-3; v_call: TRBV7-6; clone_size: .; d_call: .; cdr3_nt: TGTGCCAGCAGCTTATTAACTGGGAGGACAGCAGGAAACACCATATATTTT; cdr3_aa: CASSLLTGRTAGNTIYF
j_call: TRBJ1-5; v_call: TRBV12-3/TRBV12-4; clone_size: few; d_call: TRBD1; cdr3_nt: TGTGCCACCGGGACAGGGAATCAGCCCCAGCATTTT; cdr3_aa: CATGTGNQPQHF
j_call: TRBJ2-2; v_call: TRBV9; clone_size: .; d_call: .; cdr3_nt: TGTGCCAGCAGCCACAGGTCAAACACCGGGGAGCTGTTTTTT; cdr3_aa: CASSHRSNTGELFF
j_call: TRBJ2-7; v_call: TRBV10-3; clone_size: once; d_call: TRBD1; cdr3_nt: TGTGCCATCAGCAACCGGGACAGGGGTGGGAATGAGCAGTACTTC; cdr3_aa: CAISNRDRGGNEQYF
j_call: TRBJ2-7; v_call: TRBV7-2; clone_size: few; d_call: .; cdr3_nt: TGTGCCAGCAGCTTTGGGCTGGATGGCTACGAGCAGTACTTC; cdr3_aa: CASSFGLDGYEQYF
j_call: TRBJ1-3; v_call: TRBV11-3; clone_size: few; d_call: TRBD1; cdr3_nt: TGTGCCAGCAGCCAATCGACAGGGCCCTCTGGAAACACCATATATTTT; cdr3_aa: CASSQSTGPSGNTIYF
j_call: TRBJ1-2; v_call: TRBV18; clone_size: few; d_call: TRBD1; cdr3_nt: TGTGCCAGCTCACTGGGACAGGGGATCTTCTATGGCTACACCTTC; cdr3_aa: CASSLGQGIFYGYTF
j_call: TRBJ2-1; v_call: TRBV5-1; clone_size: few; d_call: .; cdr3_nt: TGCGCCAGCAGTTCCCAGGTCAGCTACAATGAGCAGTTCTTC; cdr3_aa: CASSSQVSYNEQFF
j_call: TRBJ2-5; v_call: TRBV20-1; clone_size: few; d_call: .; cdr3_nt: TGCAGTGCTAGACCCTCTACGGAGACCCAGTACTTC; cdr3_aa: CSARPSTETQYF
j_call: TRBJ2-1; v_call: TRBV20-1; clone_size: many; d_call: TRBD2; cdr3_nt: TGCAGGACTAGCGGAAACAATGAGCAGTTCTTC; cdr3_aa: CRTSGNNEQFF
j_call: TRBJ2-7; v_call: TRBV7-7; clone_size: .; d_call: TRBD1; cdr3_nt: TGTGCTAGCAGTTGGGACAGGCAAGACGAGCAGTACTTC; cdr3_aa: CASSWDRQDEQYF
j_call: TRBJ1-2; v_call: TRBV4-3; clone_size: many; d_call: .; cdr3_nt: TGCGCCAGCAGCCGCGGAGCGGCCAACTATGGCTACACCTTC; cdr3_aa: CASSRGAANYGYTF
j_call: TRBJ1-5; v_call: TRBV28; clone_size: .; d_call: .; cdr3_nt: TGTGCCAGCAGGCTCGCTGAGCAGCCCCAGCATTTT; cdr3_aa: CASRLAEQPQHF
j_call: TRBJ2-3; v_call: TRBV20-1; clone_size: few; d_call: .; cdr3_nt: TGCAGTGCTAGCCCCCCTGGGAGCACAGATACGCAGTATTTT; cdr3_aa: CSASPPGSTDTQYF
j_call: TRBJ2-5; v_call: TRBV7-2; clone_size: many; d_call: TRBD1; cdr3_nt: TGTGCCAGCAGCCTGGGACAGGCAAAGACCCAGTACTTC; cdr3_aa: CASSLGQAKTQYF
j_call: TRBJ2-5; v_call: TRBV27; clone_size: few; d_call: TRBD1; cdr3_nt: TGTGCCAGCAGTCTCAGGGAAGGGGGCCTACAAGAGACCCAGTACTTC; cdr3_aa: CASSLREGGLQETQYF
j_call: TRBJ1-2; v_call: TRBV20-1; clone_size: few; d_call: .; cdr3_nt: TGCAGTGCTAGAGATGACACTGACTATGGCTACACCTTC; cdr3_aa: CSARDDTDYGYTF
j_call: TRBJ2-1; v_call: TRBV5-5; clone_size: few; d_call: TRBD1; cdr3_nt: TGTGCCAGCAGCCCCGGGACAGGGATCCCCAATGAGCAGTTCTTC; cdr3_aa: CASSPGTGIPNEQFF
j_call: TRBJ2-5; v_call: TRBV2; clone_size: .; d_call: .; cdr3_nt: TGTGCCAGCAGTTACCAGCCGGGGACCCAGTACTTC; cdr3_aa: CASSYQPGTQYF